One sample yielded the 3 T cell receptor beta chains listed below, sequenced in a study of blood T cell repertoires in COVID-19. Some clones are missing from TCRdb's copy, which holds only in-frame ones; the method was immunoSEQ multiplex PCR. Found here are about 380,000 clones, 70% to 85% of them singletons; the top ten hold more than 1%. Sample: peripheral blood. These receptors all come from a human donor with acute or convalescent COVID-19. The donor label of this sample is uncertain.

The V and J genes are TRBV4-2 and TRBJ1-2; TRBD1 might be the D (5 bases). V was shortened by 1 base and J by 3 bases, with 15 bases between the two germline ends. From germline, CDR1 is LGHNA and CDR2 YNFKEQ. This CDR3 is 16 amino acids long. In DNA, the CDR3 is TGTGCCAGCAGCCAAGGGGGCCAGGCCTTTCACTATGGCTACACCTTC. It specifies CASSQGGQAFHYGYTF.

The V and J genes are TRBV23-1 and TRBJ1-5, with 7 nucleotides matching TRBD1. TRBV23-1 is annotated as an ORF whose role is uncertain. V lost 4 bases and J lost 0; bases outside the gene matches: 21. This CDR3 comprises 21 residues. CDR3 sequence (DNA): TGCGCCAGCAGTCTACCTGCAACAGGGGACACCACACTATATAGCAATCAGCCCCAGCATTTT. Its translation is CASSLPATGDTTLYSNQPQHF.

The chain links TRBV27 to TRBJ2-7; 9 positions match TRBD1. Germline trimming cut 5 bases from V and 0 bases from J; bases unmatched to any gene: 5. Germline CDR1 is MNHEY and CDR2 is SMNVEV (reference sequence). The CDR3 consists of 15 residues. The CDR3 bases are TGTGCCAGCAGTACCGGGACAGGGTTCTCCTACGAGCAGTACTTC. Its translation is CASSTGTGFSYEQYF.